Presented here are 29 T cell receptor beta chains from one specimen sequenced in a study of blood T cells in healthy people across ages. Sample-barcoded 5' priming and a J-beta primer mix drove a second PCR of about 6 to 12 cycles. TCRdb fed the 5' RACE reads into MiXCR, producing one record per CDR3 protein. The data contain over a million distinct CDR3 sequences, 45% of them singletons. What was sequenced was blood. The receptors stem from a woman in her sixties or seventies in good health.

The chain links TRBV11-2 to TRBJ2-1; 9 bases are a match to TRBD2. CDR3 length: 15 residues. The germline gives CDR1 SGHAT, CDR2 FQNNGV. V was clipped by 6 bases and J by 2 bases; unmatched bases: 5. CDR3 region: CASRPIAGAYNEQFF. The CDR3 bases are TGTGCCAGCAGACCAATAGCGGGGGCCTACAATGAGCAGTTCTTC.

V is TRBV10-1 and J is TRBJ2-7, with D uncertain. The CDR3 runs to 13 residues. CDR1 WNHNN and CDR2 SYGVQD come from the germline V gene (reference sequence). Trimming pared 5 bases from V and 6 bases from J, leaving 14 bases between. Here the CDR3 reads CASSLADSSEQYF. The CDR3 region has the DNA TGCGCCAGCAGTTTGGCAGATTCGAGCGAGCAGTACTTC.

The rearrangement uses TRBV24-1 and TRBJ2-5; perhaps TRBD1 as D (7 bases). This CDR3 spans 16 amino acids. Trimming removed 4 bases at V and 0 bases at J, with 14 bases between. Germline-derived CDR1 and CDR2 are KGHDR and SFDVKD. The CDR3, as DNA: TGTGCCACCAGTGACCCAGGGGGGTCCTACCAAGAGACCCAGTACTTC. Amino acid sequence: CATSDPGGSYQETQYF.

J is TRBJ2-3 and V is TRBV14; TRBD2 matches 12 bases. Germline V gene data show CDR1 as SGHDN and CDR2 as FVKESK. The CDR3 is 16 residues long. V lost 5 bases to trimming and J lost 7 bases; unmatched junction nucleotides: 10. CDR3 residues: CASSSPGLAGLNTQYF. DNA for the CDR3: TGTGCCAGCAGCTCCCCCGGACTAGCGGGATTAAATACGCAGTATTTT.

The chain joins TRBV5-1 to TRBJ1-2; weak D call: TRBD1 (6 bases). The germline CDR1 and CDR2 sequences are SGHRS and YFSETQ. There are 15 residues in the CDR3. Between the trimmed V and J ends, which lost 0 bases and 3 bases, there was a span of 12 bases. The CDR3 DNA follows: TGCGCCAGCAGCTTGGCTGCAGGGGACTACTATGGCTACACCTTC. It encodes CASSLAAGDYYGYTF.

This clonotype is a singleton in its sample. This rearrangement joins TRBV18 to TRBJ2-1, with 7 bases fitting TRBD2. V lost 3 bases to trimming and J lost 8 bases; unmatched junction nucleotides: 7. Germline values: CDR1 KGHSH, CDR2 LQKENI. The CDR3 sequence is 14 residues long. CDR3 nucleotide sequence: TGTGCCAGCTCACCTTTCGGGACTAATGATGAGCAGTTCTTC. The encoded protein is CASSPFGTNDEQFF.

The chain carries TRBV10-3 and TRBJ2-1; no firm D call. This CDR3 spans 13 amino acids. V shed 8 bases and J shed 0 bases, with 8 bases lying between them. Per germline, CDR1 ENHRY and CDR2 SYGVKD. This CDR3 is CAISDFSYNEQFF. As DNA, the CDR3 is TGTGCCATCTCAGACTTCTCCTACAATGAGCAGTTCTTC.

The rearrangement joins TRBV20-1 to TRBJ2-1, with unresolved D. CDR3 length: 13 residues. V dropped 6 bases and J dropped 13 bases, with 22 bases sitting between them. From germline, CDR1 is DFQATT and CDR2 SNEGSKA (reference sequence). DNA of the CDR3: TGCAGTGCCGATAGGTCGAATGTGGAGACCCAGTTCTTC. Translating it yields CSADRSNVETQFF.

The chain has TRBV6-1 and TRBJ2-4; D may be TRBD1 (6 bases). CDR3 length: 14 residues. Germline V CDR1 and CDR2: MNHNS, SASEGT. The ends were cut back, 5 bases at V and 6 bases at J, with 14 bases in the middle. CDR3 loop: CASSTGPRGNIQYF. CDR3 nucleotides: TGTGCCAGCAGTACAGGGCCGAGGGGAAACATTCAGTACTTC.

This clonotype appeared many times. The CDR3 bases are TGCAGCGTTGAAAGGGGCAATGAGCAGTTCTTC. Translation gives CSVERGNEQFF. The chain has TRBV29-1 and TRBJ2-1; D perhaps matches TRBD1 (5 bases). Trimming shortened V by 2 bases and J by 6 bases, and 5 bases separated the two germline ends. This CDR3 has 11 residues. Germline V lookup: CDR1 SQVTM, CDR2 ANQGSEA.

This chain uses TRBV12-3 or TRBV12-4 with TRBJ2-2; D gene ambiguous. CDR3 size: 15 residues. V shed 6 bases and J shed 0 bases, with 11 bases lying between them. CDR3 sequence reads: CASSPVASNTGELFF. CDR3 DNA: TGTGCCAGCAGCCCGGTGGCGTCGAACACCGGGGAGCTGTTTTTT.

Concerning this clonotype: Germline is not matched at one junction end, which may reflect a read error. CDR3 sequence reads: CVSSFVLGYEQYF. In DNA, the CDR3 is TGTGTCAGCAGCTTCGTACTAGGGTACGAGCAGTACTTC. The chain is built from TRBV11-2 and TRBJ2-7; a possible D gene is TRBD2 (5 bases). This CDR3 region has 13 residues. Germline lookup yields CDR1 SGHAT and CDR2 FQNNGV.

CDR3 in amino acids: CSGESASSYEQYF. CDR3 nucleotides: TGCAGTGGAGAGAGTGCGAGCTCCTATGAGCAGTACTTC. V and J are TRBV20-1 and TRBJ2-5; D is unresolved. Germline values: CDR1 DFQATT, CDR2 SNEGSKA (reference sequence). Trimming removed 7 bases at V and 11 bases at J, with 23 bases between. CDR3 length: 13 residues.

The sample holds a few counts of this clonotype. V gene TRBV29-1 combines with J gene TRBJ1-2; possible D gene TRBD1, 6 bases. This CDR3 is 13 amino acids long. Germline CDR1 SQVTM, CDR2 ANQGSEA. Trimming left V 3 bases short and J 3 bases short, with 11 bases between. CDR3 coding DNA: TGCAGCGTTGACAGGGGTGATCACTATGGCTACACCTTC. Residues: CSVDRGDHYGYTF. Looking up the rest from reference TRBV29-1 and TRBJ1-2 gives the full variable domain: SAVISQKPSRDICQRGTSLTIQCQVDSQVTMMFWYRQQPGQSLTLIATANQGSEATYESGFVIDKFPISRPNLTFSTLTVSNMSPEDSSIYLCSVDRGDHYGYTFGSGTRLTVV.

The chain joins TRBV7-2 to TRBJ2-5, with TRBD2 identical over 8 bases. Germline CDR1 is SGHTA and CDR2 is FQGNSA. With 7 bases clipped from V and 5 bases from J, the junction kept 9 bases outside the gene matches. This CDR3 spans 14 amino acids. CDR3 in DNA: TGTGCCAGCAAAACGTCGGGGGGGGTGGAGACCCAGTACTTC. Translation gives CASKTSGGVETQYF. The full variable domain, with the rest looked up from reference TRBV7-2 and TRBJ2-5, is GAGVSQSPSNKVTEKGKDVELRCDPISGHTALYWYRQSLGQGLEFLIYFQGNSAPDKSGLPSDRFSAERTGGSVSTLTIQRTQQEDSAVYLCASKTSGGVETQYFGPGTRLLVL.

This chain connects TRBV5-6 to TRBJ2-7; D may match TRBD1 or TRBD2 (5 bases each). The J call may be wrong; the DNA end is better matched by TRBJ2-5. From germline, CDR1 is SGHDT and CDR2 YYEEEE. The CDR3 is 14 amino acids. CDR3 nucleotide sequence: TGTGCCAGCAGCTTGATGAGGGGTGAAGAGACCCAGTACTTC. Its translation: CASSLMRGEETQYF.

The chain recombines TRBV7-9 with TRBJ2-7, with a possible D match to TRBD2 (6 bases). Germline values: CDR1 SEHNR, CDR2 FQNEAQ (reference sequence). The V gene lost 7 bases and the J gene lost 1 base, with 17 bases spanning the gap. CDR3 length: 15 residues. The CDR3 sequence is CASNPPTAGSYEQYF. CDR3 in DNA: TGTGCCAGCAACCCCCCCACGGCGGGATCCTACGAGCAGTACTTC.

The V call is TRBV28, the J call TRBJ1-5, with D possibly being TRBD1 (5 bases). The CDR3 consists of 12 residues. Deletions cut 10 bases from V and 0 bases from J, with 7 bases between. CDR1 MDHEN and CDR2 SYDVKM come from the germline V gene. The CDR3 sequence is CATTDSNQPQHF. The CDR3 DNA is TGTGCCACGACAGATAGCAATCAGCCCCAGCATTTT.

V is TRBV7-2 and J is TRBJ2-3, with D tentatively TRBD1 or TRBD2 (6 bases each). The CDR3 has 16 residues. Trimming took 6 bases from V and 4 from J, leaving 20 bases between them. CDR1 and CDR2 (germline): SGHTA, FQGNSA. The CDR3 here is CASSFASRGGSDTQYF. The CDR3 DNA follows: TGTGCCAGCAGTTTCGCCAGCAGAGGGGGGTCAGATACGCAGTATTTT.

This clonotype was seen only once. The genes are TRBV6-6 and TRBJ2-5; D is uncertain. The closer fit of TRBJ2-7 to the DNA end suggests the J call may be wrong. Germline V gene lookup returns CDR1 MNHNY and CDR2 SVGAGI (reference sequence). CDR3 length equals 12 residues. CDR3 DNA sequence: TGTGCCAGCAGTTACGAGGTTTTCGAGCAGTACTTC. This codes for CASSYEVFEQYF.

Comment on this clonotype: One end of the junction fails to match germline, which may point to a read error. The chain joins TRBV28 to TRBJ2-7; 7 positions agree with TRBD2. The CDR3 spans 14 residues. CDR1 is MDHEN, CDR2 SYDVKM, per germline. CDR3 loop: CVSRIQGGRYEQYF. The CDR3 coding sequence is TGTGTCAGCAGAATTCAGGGAGGGCGCTACGAGCAGTACTTC.

The chain uses TRBV27 and TRBJ1-2; D ambiguous. This CDR3 region has 14 residues. Germline V CDR1 and CDR2: MNHEY, SMNVEV (reference sequence). The ends were cut back, 3 bases at V and 0 bases at J, with 8 bases in the middle. CDR3 bases: TGTGCCAGCAGTTTCAGAGAAACTAACTATGGCTACACCTTC. Its protein product is CASSFRETNYGYTF.

The table lists this clonotype with a count of one. This sequence joins TRBV7-6 and TRBJ2-3; D may be TRBD2 (6 bases). The germline V and J ends were trimmed by 5 bases and 2 bases, with 17 bases remaining between them. Germline CDR1 SGHVS, CDR2 FNYEAQ. This CDR3 comprises 16 residues. The CDR3 sequence: CASSPVSLANTDTQYF. Written as DNA, the CDR3 is TGTGCCAGCAGCCCAGTGAGCCTAGCGAACACAGATACGCAGTATTTT.

The chain couples TRBV20-1 to TRBJ2-5, with TRBD2 identical over 9 bases. The CDR3 spans 14 residues. CDR1 is DFQATT and CDR2 is SNEGSKA in the germline V gene (reference sequence). Unmatched junction bases numbered 14, after V lost 4 bases and J lost 11 bases. The CDR3 loop is CSANLAGLNNEQYF. The CDR3 bases are TGCAGTGCTAATCTAGCGGGGCTAAACAATGAGCAGTACTTC.

V gene TRBV28 combines with J gene TRBJ1-5; D might be TRBD1 (6 bases). CDR3 size: 15 residues. CDR1 MDHEN and CDR2 SYDVKM come from the germline V gene. V was pared by 6 bases and J by 7 bases, with 19 bases between. The CDR3 sequence is CASSRRGAGLQPQHF. The CDR3 coding sequence is TGTGCCAGCAGCCGAAGGGGGGCCGGCCTGCAGCCCCAGCATTTT.

The chain recombines TRBV15 with TRBJ2-1; D not resolved. The CDR3 length is 14 residues. Between the trimmed V and J ends, which lost 2 bases and 8 bases, there was a span of 13 bases. CDR1 and CDR2 (germline): LNHNV, YYDKDF (reference sequence). CDR3 DNA: TGTGCCACCAGCAGACCTAATCCCGCGGATGAGCAGTTCTTC. This translates into CATSRPNPADEQFF.

With respect to this clonotype: A much bigger clone sits one base away, suggesting this may be a read error. The rearrangement links TRBV9 to TRBJ2-1; tentatively, D is TRBD1 (5 bases). The CDR3 has 14 amino acids. Looked up from germline, CDR1 is SGDLS and CDR2 is YYNGEE. V was cut by 0 bases and J by 5 bases, with 9 bases left in between. CDR3 amino acids: CASSVGRAHNEQFF. CDR3 bases: TGTGCCAGCAGCGTAGGCAGGGCCCACAATGAGCAGTTCTTC. Using reference TRBV9 and TRBJ2-1 for the parts outside the CDR3, the full variable domain is DSGVTQTPKHLITATGQRVTLRCSPRSGDLSVYWYQQSLDQGLQFLIQYYNGEERAKGNILERFSAQQFPDLHSELNLSSLELGDSALYFCASSVGRAHNEQFFGPGTRLTVL.

CDR3 loop: CSARGTRGYTF. The DNA for the CDR3 is TGCAGCGCACGGGGGACTCGGGGCTACACCTTC. This chain connects TRBV29-1 to TRBJ1-2; possible D gene TRBD1, 5 bases. The germline CDR1 and CDR2 sequences are SQVTM and ANQGSEA. Trimming pared 7 bases from V and 8 bases from J, leaving 14 bases between. The CDR3 runs 11 residues.

The chain recombines TRBV30 with TRBJ2-4; 9 nucleotides line up with TRBD1. The DNA matches TRBJ2-5 better at its end, which makes the J call doubtful. This CDR3 is built from 14 residues. Germline V gene lookup returns CDR1 GTSNPN and CDR2 SVGIG (reference sequence). The CDR3 region has the DNA TGTGCCTGGAGTGTAGGGACAGGGAAAGAGACCCAGTACTTC. Translation: CAWSVGTGKETQYF.